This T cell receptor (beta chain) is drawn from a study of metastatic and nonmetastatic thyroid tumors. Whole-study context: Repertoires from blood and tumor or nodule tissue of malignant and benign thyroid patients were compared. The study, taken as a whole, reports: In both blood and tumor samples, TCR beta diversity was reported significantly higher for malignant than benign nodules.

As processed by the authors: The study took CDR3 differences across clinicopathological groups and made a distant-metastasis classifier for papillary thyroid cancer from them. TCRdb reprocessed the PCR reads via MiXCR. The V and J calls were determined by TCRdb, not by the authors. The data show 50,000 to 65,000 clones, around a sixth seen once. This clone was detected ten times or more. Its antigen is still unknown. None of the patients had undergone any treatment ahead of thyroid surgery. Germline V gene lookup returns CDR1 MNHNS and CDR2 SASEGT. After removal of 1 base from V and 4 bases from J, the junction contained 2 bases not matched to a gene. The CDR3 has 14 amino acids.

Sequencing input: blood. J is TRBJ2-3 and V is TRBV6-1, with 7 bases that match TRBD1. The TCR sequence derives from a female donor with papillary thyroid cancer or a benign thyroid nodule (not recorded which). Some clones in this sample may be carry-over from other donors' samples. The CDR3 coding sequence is TGTGCCAGCAGTGAAGACAGGGGCCCAGATACGCAGTATTTT. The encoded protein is CASSEDRGPDTQYF.